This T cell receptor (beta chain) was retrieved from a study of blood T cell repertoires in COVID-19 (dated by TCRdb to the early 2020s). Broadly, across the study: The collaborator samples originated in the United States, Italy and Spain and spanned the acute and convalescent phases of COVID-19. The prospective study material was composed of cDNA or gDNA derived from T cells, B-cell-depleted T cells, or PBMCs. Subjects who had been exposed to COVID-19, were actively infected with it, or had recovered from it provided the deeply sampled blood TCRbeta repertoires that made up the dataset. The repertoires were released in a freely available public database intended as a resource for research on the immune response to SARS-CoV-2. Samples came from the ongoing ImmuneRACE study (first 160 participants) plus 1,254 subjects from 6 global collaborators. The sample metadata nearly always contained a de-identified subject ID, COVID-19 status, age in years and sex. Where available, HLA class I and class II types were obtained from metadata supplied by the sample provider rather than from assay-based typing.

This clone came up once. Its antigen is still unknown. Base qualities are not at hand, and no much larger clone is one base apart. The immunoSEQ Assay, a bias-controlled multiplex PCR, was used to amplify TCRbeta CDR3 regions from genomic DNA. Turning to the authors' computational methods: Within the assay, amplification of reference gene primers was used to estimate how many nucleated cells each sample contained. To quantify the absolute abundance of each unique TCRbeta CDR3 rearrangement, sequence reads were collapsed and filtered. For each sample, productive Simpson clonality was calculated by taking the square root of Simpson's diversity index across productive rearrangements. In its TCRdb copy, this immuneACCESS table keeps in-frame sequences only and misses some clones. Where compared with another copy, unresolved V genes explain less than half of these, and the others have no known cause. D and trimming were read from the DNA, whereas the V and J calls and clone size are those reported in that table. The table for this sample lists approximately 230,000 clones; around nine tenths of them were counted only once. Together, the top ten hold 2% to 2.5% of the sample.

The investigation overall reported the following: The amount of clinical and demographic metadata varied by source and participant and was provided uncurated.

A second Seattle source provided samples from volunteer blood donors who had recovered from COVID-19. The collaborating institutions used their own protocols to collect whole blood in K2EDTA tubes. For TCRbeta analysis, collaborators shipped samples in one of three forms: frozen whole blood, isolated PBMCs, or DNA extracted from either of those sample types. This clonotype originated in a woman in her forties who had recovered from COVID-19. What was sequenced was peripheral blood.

Here the CDR3 is given as CASSPIGTMSNQPQHF. The nucleotide sequence reads TGTGCCAGCAGCCCAATTGGGACAATGAGCAATCAGCCCCAGCATTTT. The V and J genes are TRBV6-2 or TRBV6-3 and TRBJ1-5, with a tentative D gene TRBD1 over 6 matching bases. The germline V gene gives CDR1 as MNHEY and CDR2 as SVGEGT. Counted from cysteine to phenylalanine, this CDR3 has 16 amino acids. The entry retains the CDR3 DNA only, 48 bases that are in frame from base 1. The junction carries 16 bases between V and J, which are trimmed by 6 bases and 1 base respectively.